These 10 T cell receptor beta chains came from one sample sequenced in a study of Ad26.COV2.S vaccination and SARS-CoV-2 variants. Treatment denoted: approximately 18 received Ad26.COV2.S at low or high dose, single or two shots; several received placebo; per-sample allocation not given. After the first vaccine or placebo injection, samples were drawn on day 63. Measured with immunoSEQ multiplex PCR; TCRdb has only the in-frame clones, and not every one. The table lists about 350,000 clones, approximately 86% of them singletons. Sequencing used peripheral blood, obtained in a trial of Ad26.COV2.S vaccine versus placebo. The receptor source for this set is a person between 18 and 60 years old who received the Ad26.COV2.S COVID-19 vaccine or a placebo.

The genes are TRBV9 and TRBJ2-2, with 8 bases lining up with TRBD2. CDR3 length: 14 residues. Trimming at V came to 4 bases and at J to 2 bases, leaving 1 base not matched to a gene. In germline, CDR1 is SGDLS, CDR2 YYNGEE. CDR3 amino acids: CASSLAGNTGELFF. The CDR3 DNA reads TGTGCCAGCAGCCTAGCGGGTAACACCGGGGAGCTGTTTTTT.

This clone was observed a few times. The chain carries TRBV14 and TRBJ2-7; perhaps TRBD1 as D (6 bases). The V end lost 4 bases, the J end lost 0 bases, and 13 bases lay between the germline ends. This CDR3 has 15 residues. CDR1 and CDR2 (germline): SGHDN, FVKESK. The DNA for the CDR3 is TGTGCCAGCAGCCTGTCGGACAGAAGCTCCTACGAGCAGTACTTC. Residues: CASSLSDRSSYEQYF.

The chain recombines TRBV9 with TRBJ1-4; D is ambiguous. Germline CDR1 is SGDLS and CDR2 is YYNGEE. The CDR3 totals 14 residues. Deletions cut 0 bases from V and 0 bases from J, with 3 bases between. CDR3 in amino acids: CASSVGATNEKLFF. The CDR3 DNA sequence: TGTGCCAGCAGCGTAGGAGCAACTAATGAAAAACTGTTTTTT.

The J gene is TRBJ1-2, the V gene TRBV28; D is possibly TRBD1 (5 bases). V dropped 2 bases and J dropped 4 bases, with 11 bases sitting between them. Germline CDR1 and CDR2: MDHEN and SYDVKM. This CDR3 has 14 residues. The chain's CDR3 is CASSLTWGFYGYTF. For the CDR3, the DNA is TGTGCCAGCAGTTTAACTTGGGGGTTCTATGGCTACACCTTC.

Concerning this clone itself: Other DNA sequences from this sample encode an identical CDR3 as well. The chain uses TRBV18 and TRBJ2-1; a possible D gene is TRBD2 (5 bases). From germline, CDR1 is KGHSH and CDR2 LQKENI. The CDR3 runs to 13 residues. V was trimmed by 3 bases and J by 6 bases, leaving 9 bases between them. Here the CDR3 reads CASSPPGGNEQFF. The CDR3 coding sequence is TGTGCCAGCTCACCCCCCGGAGGCAATGAGCAGTTCTTC.

This chain uses TRBV7-9 with TRBJ2-3; 13 nucleotides agree with TRBD2. Trimming cost V 4 bases and J 0 bases; bases outside gene matches: 7. There are 18 residues in the CDR3. Looked up from germline, CDR1 is SEHNR and CDR2 is FQNEAQ (reference sequence). The CDR3 bases are TGTGCCAGCAGCTGGACTAGCGGGAGAACGTTCAGCACAGATACGCAGTATTTT. As protein: CASSWTSGRTFSTDTQYF.

This chain links TRBV28 with TRBJ2-1; TRBD2 is a possible D gene (5 bases). This CDR3 has 14 amino acids. Germline V lookup: CDR1 MDHEN, CDR2 SYDVKM. V dropped 8 bases and J dropped 2 bases, with 13 bases sitting between them. The CDR3 sequence: CASLEGAAYNEQFF. DNA for the CDR3: TGTGCCAGCCTTGAGGGAGCGGCCTACAATGAGCAGTTCTTC.

This chain joins TRBV7-8 and TRBJ2-7; D remains unclear. Germline V lookup: CDR1 SGHVS, CDR2 FQNEAQ. V lost 2 bases and J lost 3, with 8 bases in between. The CDR3 is 13 residues long. The CDR3 protein is CASSLPGVYEQYF. CDR3 nucleotide sequence: TGTGCCAGCAGCTTACCAGGAGTCTACGAGCAGTACTTC.

This clone was recorded only once. The chain joins TRBV5-4 to TRBJ2-1, with a tentative D call TRBD2 (6 bases). V was shortened by 0 bases and J by 7 bases, with 11 bases between the two germline ends. This CDR3 has 14 amino acids. The germline V gene has CDR1 SGHNT and CDR2 YYREEE (reference sequence). CDR3 sequence (DNA): TGTGCCAGCAGCTTGGTAGGAGGGCATAATGAGCAGTTCTTC. Its translation: CASSLVGGHNEQFF. Based on the CDR3 plus reference TRBV5-4 and TRBJ2-1, the full variable domain is ETGVTQSPTHLIKTRGQQVTLRCSSQSGHNTVSWYQQALGQGPQFIFQYYREEENGRGNFPPRFSGLQFPNYSSELNVNALELDDSALYLCASSLVGGHNEQFFGPGTRLTVL.

The genes are TRBV11-2 and TRBJ1-1; D remains ambiguous. V dropped 5 bases and J dropped 0 bases, with 7 bases sitting between them. This CDR3 has 13 residues. Germline loops: CDR1 SGHAT, CDR2 FQNNGV. The CDR3 here is CASSQRVNTEAFF. In DNA form, the CDR3 reads TGTGCCAGCAGCCAGCGGGTGAACACTGAAGCTTTCTTT.